This T cell receptor beta chain is from a study of T cell changes during pregnancy in multiple sclerosis. Germline V gene sequence: CDR1 SGHTA, CDR2 FQGNSA. The CDR3 sequence is 12 residues long. Trimming stripped 8 bases from V and 4 bases from J, with 12 bases between. Assay used: immunoSEQ multiplex PCR; TCRdb lists only in-frame clones, some missing. This table holds 20,000 to 25,000 clones, roughly 93% found once. This sequence was found in a female donor with multiple sclerosis, enrolled in a pregnancy study. The chain recombines TRBV7-2 with TRBJ2-7, with a weak D call TRBD1 (6 bases). The sequenced sample was CD8+ T cells from peripheral blood mononuclear cells, obtained in the third trimester of pregnancy. CDR3 in amino acids: CASEGDTYEQYF. CDR3 nucleotides: TGTGCCAGCGAGGGGGACACTTACGAGCAGTACTTC.